The 2 T cell receptor beta chains presented below share a single source sample, sequenced in a study of cytomegalovirus exposure and HLA in healthy donors. In the PCR, 60 Vbeta and 13 Jbeta primers were used. Produced via immunoSEQ multiplex PCR; TCRdb's table is partial and in-frame only. The sample has 140,000 to 150,000 clones, 77% seen once. The material sequenced was PBMCs. The receptor set was obtained from a male donor in good health and CMV-seronegative.

This chain joins TRBV14 and TRBJ2-1; 11 bases agree with TRBD2. The CDR3 is 15 amino acids. With 3 bases clipped from V and 5 bases from J, the junction kept 3 bases outside the gene matches. CDR1 is SGHDN and CDR2 is FVKESK in the germline V gene. CDR3 DNA sequence: TGTGCCAGCAGCCACAGACTAGCGGGAAACAATGAGCAGTTCTTC. It specifies CASSHRLAGNNEQFF.

The chain recombines TRBV19 with TRBJ2-1; D is perhaps TRBD1 (5 bases). V lost 2 bases and J 8 bases, leaving 7 bases between the germline ends. The CDR3 has 12 residues. CDR1 is LNHDA, CDR2 SQIVND, per germline (reference sequence). This CDR3 is CASSIMGHEQFF. DNA of the CDR3: TGTGCCAGTAGTATAATGGGGCATGAGCAGTTCTTC.